The rows below give T cell receptor beta chains drawn from one sample of a study of human T cells and chemical hapten exposure. TCRdb itself ran the RACE reads through MiXCR, one entry per CDR3 protein. Of approximately 260,000 distinct CDR3 sequences in the sample, 7.5% to 9% were seen once. The sample was whole blood, taken in connection with sensitization to the hapten diphenylcyclopropenone (DPC). All receptors come from a woman aged 40 to 49 with alopecia areata. Some clones in this sample may be carry-over from other donors' samples. Each CDR3 is given with its conserved first and last residue. D genes are given only for firm matches. A row's size may be missing; if present it is once, few, many or a size class.

v_call,j_call,clone_size,d_call,cdr3_nt,cdr3_aa
TRBV20-1,TRBJ1-5,few,-,TGCAGTGCTAGTCCAGGGGATAGGAGCAATCAGCCCCAGCATTTT,CSASPGDRSNQPQHF
TRBV4-1,TRBJ2-1,few,TRBD2,TGCGCCAGCAGCCAAGAGACTAGCGTGCGGGCGTTCTTC,CASSQETSVRAFF
TRBV7-2,TRBJ2-3,few,-,TGTGCCAGCAGCCTGCAGAGCGGGACAGGCTCAGATACGCAGTATTTT,CASSLQSGTGSDTQYF
TRBV9,TRBJ1-2,-,-,TGTGCCAGCAACGGGGACGGCCTTGACTATGGCTACACCTTC,CASNGDGLDYGYTF
TRBV6-5,TRBJ2-1,-,-,TGTGCCAGCAGAGACAGACAGTTCAATGAGCAGTTCTTC,CASRDRQFNEQFF
TRBV5-6,TRBJ2-3,-,TRBD1,TGTGCCAGCAGCTTGAAGGACAGGGTGGTTGCAGATACGCAGTATTTT,CASSLKDRVVADTQYF
TRBV7-2,TRBJ2-1,few,-,TGTGCCAGCAGCTTAGCGAGTACAGCGGTCAATGAGCAGTTCTTC,CASSLASTAVNEQFF
TRBV27,TRBJ1-1,few,-,TGTGCCAGCAGACCCGAAGGCAGCGGAGGTACTGAAGCTTTCTTT,CASRPEGSGGTEAFF
TRBV27,TRBJ2-1,-,TRBD2,TGTGCCAGCAGTTCTAGCGGGAGTGGATACAATGAGCAGTTCTTC,CASSSSGSGYNEQFF
TRBV12-3/TRBV12-4,TRBJ2-2,few,-,TGTGCCAGCAGTTTCGGGGTGGGCGCCGGGGAGCTGTTTTTT,CASSFGVGAGELFF
TRBV20-1,TRBJ2-2,-,-,TGCAGTGCTAGAGATGGGGCTCTGAACACCGGGGAGCTGTTTTTT,CSARDGALNTGELFF
TRBV27,TRBJ2-1,many,TRBD2,TGTGCCAGCAGTTTAGGGCTAGCGGGAGGCAATGAGCAGTTCTTC,CASSLGLAGGNEQFF
TRBV12-3/TRBV12-4,TRBJ2-7,few,-,TGTGCCAGCAGTCTCACCGGGGCTTCCTACGAGCAGTACTTC,CASSLTGASYEQYF
TRBV12-3/TRBV12-4,TRBJ2-2,-,-,TGTGCCAGCAGCTTAACAGGGGGGGCCACCGGGGAGCTGTTTTTT,CASSLTGGATGELFF
TRBV4-1,TRBJ2-4,-,-,TGCGCCAGCAGCCAAGGGAGGGCGGCAGGAGATTCCAAAAACATTCAGTACTTC,CASSQGRAAGDSKNIQYF
TRBV6-2/TRBV6-3,TRBJ2-7,few,-,TGTGCCAGCAGTCGGCTCGCTAGCCCAAACTCCTACGAGCAGTACTTC,CASSRLASPNSYEQYF
TRBV27,TRBJ2-7,-,-,TGTGCCAGCAGTGCAGACAGGTTTTCCGAGCAGTACTTC,CASSADRFSEQYF
TRBV5-1,TRBJ2-3,few,TRBD2,TGCGCCAGCAAACTAGCGGGAGAAATGGATACGCAGTATTTT,CASKLAGEMDTQYF
TRBV6-2/TRBV6-3,TRBJ2-4,many,-,TGTGCCAGCGGGCAAGGGGTCCGGGGAAACATTCAGTACTTC,CASGQGVRGNIQYF
TRBV5-6,TRBJ2-5,few,-,TGTGCCAGCAGCTCCTGGGACACGGCCCCGATGGGGACCCAGTACTTC,CASSSWDTAPMGTQYF
TRBV30,TRBJ2-3,few,-,TGTGCCTGGAGTAGGCTAGCCACAGATACGCAGTATTTT,CAWSRLATDTQYF
TRBV7-2,TRBJ2-2,-,-,TGTGCCAGCAGTTCGCTCGGACTAAACACCGGGGAGCTGTTTTTT,CASSSLGLNTGELFF
TRBV29-1,TRBJ2-7,few,TRBD2,TGCAGCGCCAGGCGGGATAGCGGGGAACTTTACGAGCAGTACTTC,CSARRDSGELYEQYF
TRBV28,TRBJ2-2,-,TRBD1,TGTGCCAGCAGTCCACAGGGGGTAGCCGGGGAGCTGTTTTTT,CASSPQGVAGELFF
TRBV6-1,TRBJ2-2,few,-,TGTGCCAGCAGTGAAGCCTACAGCGAGGTCGCCGGGGAGCTGTTTTTT,CASSEAYSEVAGELFF
TRBV11-2,TRBJ2-3,many,-,TGTGCCAGCAGCTGGACACCCGCAGATACGCAGTATTTT,CASSWTPADTQYF
TRBV7-3,TRBJ2-2,-,TRBD2,TGTGCCAGCAGCCCCAGAGCGGGAGCGAACACCGGGGAGCTGTTTTTT,CASSPRAGANTGELFF
TRBV20-1,TRBJ2-7,-,-,TGCAGTGCTAGAGGGAGATTTCCTACCTACGAGCAGTACTTC,CSARGRFPTYEQYF
TRBV28,TRBJ1-1,many,-,TGTGCCAGCAGATTGAACACTGAAGCTTTCTTT,CASRLNTEAFF
TRBV7-2,TRBJ2-1,-,TRBD1,TGTGCCAGCAGCTTAGCGGTGGGACAGGGGTACAATGAGCAGTTCTTC,CASSLAVGQGYNEQFF
TRBV10-3,TRBJ1-5,few,TRBD1,TGTGCCACCGGGACAGGGGACCAGCCCCAGCATTTT,CATGTGDQPQHF
TRBV6-2/TRBV6-3,TRBJ2-7,few,-,TGTGCCAGCACCCTAGCGTTGACCTACGAGCAGTACTTC,CASTLALTYEQYF
TRBV27,TRBJ2-2,few,TRBD2,TGTGCCAGCAGTTTCGAAGGACTAGCCCACGGCACCGGGGAGCTGTTTTTT,CASSFEGLAHGTGELFF
TRBV11-2,TRBJ2-5,many,TRBD2,TGTGCCAGCAGCTTATTACTAGCGGGAGTAGGCGAGACCCAGTACTTC,CASSLLLAGVGETQYF
TRBV7-6,TRBJ2-5,-,-,TGTGCCAGCAGCTCTTACCTTAAAGAGACCCAGTACTTC,CASSSYLKETQYF